This T cell receptor (beta chain) was documented in a study of identical twins. Germline V gene sequence: CDR1 SGHRS, CDR2 YFSETQ. This CDR3 region has 13 residues. Comment on this clonotype: A read error may be the cause here, since a much bigger clone is one base away.

TCRdb recomputed calls from the 5' RACE reads with MiXCR, one row per CDR3 protein. The data contain around 690,000 distinct CDR3 sequences, 21% of them seen just once; the ten biggest clones take up 4% to 5.5%. Another study also made use of these data, one on T cells expressing NK-cell markers. This second report adds: The study left the HCMV specificity of expanded NKG2C+ T cell clones unresolved.

Sequenced sample: PBMCs. The chain links TRBV5-1 to TRBJ1-1, with D unclear. This TCR was sampled from a woman under 30 in good health. The CDR3 loop is CACSFTENTEAFF. CDR3 nucleotides: TGCGCCTGCAGCTTTACAGAGAACACTGAAGCTTTCTTT.